The 8 T cell receptor beta chains below were found in one sample sequenced in a study of breast tumors, draining lymph nodes, adjacent tissues. The lymph nodes were axillary draining lymph nodes from breast cancer patients. TCRdb reanalysed the multiplex PCR reads using MiXCR and keeps one entry per CDR3 protein. This repertoire shows about 130,000 distinct CDR3 sequences, less than 20% found once; its top ten account for roughly 4%. The sequencing input was axillary lymph node tissue. These receptors came from a female donor with breast cancer. Some clones in this sample may be carry-over from other donors' samples.

In its sample, this clonotype was seen many times. The gene calls are TRBV5-1 and TRBJ2-1, with TRBD1 matching 7 bases. Germline-derived CDR1 and CDR2 are SGHRS and YFSETQ. Losses at the gene ends were 4 bases for V and 0 bases for J; bases not matched to a gene: 4. The CDR3 runs 15 residues. The CDR3 reads CASSRQGGSYNEQFF. CDR3 sequence (DNA): TGCGCCAGCAGCCGACAGGGCGGCTCCTACAATGAGCAGTTCTTC.

This rearrangement joins TRBV5-6 to TRBJ2-6; D gene unclear. The CDR3 has 18 residues. CDR1 SGHDT and CDR2 YYEEEE come from the germline V gene. Trimming stripped 1 base from V and 0 bases from J, with 14 bases between. CDR3 in DNA: TGTGCCAGCAGCTTGTTAATGGACGCCAACTCTGGGGCCAACGTCCTGACTTTC. Its translation: CASSLLMDANSGANVLTF.

The V gene is TRBV12-3 or TRBV12-4, the J gene TRBJ1-1; D is ambiguous. This CDR3 contains 13 residues. Trimming cost V 3 bases and J 1 base, with 6 bases left between them. DNA for the CDR3: TGTGCCAGCAGTTTCGACAAGAACACTGAAGCTTTCTTT. Translating gives CASSFDKNTEAFF.

This clonotype was seen many times. This chain links TRBV9 with TRBJ2-7, with 7 bases that match TRBD1. The CDR3 consists of 14 residues. Trimming cost V 4 bases and J 4 bases; bases outside gene matches: 8. Germline CDR1 reads SGDLS; CDR2 reads YYNGEE. CDR3 region: CASSSSSTGYEQYF. CDR3 DNA: TGTGCCAGCAGCAGCTCCTCGACAGGGTACGAGCAGTACTTC.

In regard to this clonotype: This may be a read error, as it is one base from a much larger clone. The rearrangement uses TRBV15 and TRBJ2-5, with D maybe TRBD2 (6 bases). Germline lookup yields CDR1 LNHNV and CDR2 YYDKDF (reference sequence). The CDR3 covers 14 residues. The CDR3 sequence: CATSSFGGSETLYF. The DNA of the CDR3 is TGTGCCACCAGCAGTTTTGGGGGGTCGGAGACCCTGTACTTC.

This clonotype appeared a few times. The CDR3, as DNA: TGTGCCAGCAGCTTGGCTAGCGGGAGGCGGAATGAGCAGTTCTTC. Translating gives CASSLASGRRNEQFF. The gene calls are TRBV5-4 and TRBJ2-1, with 11 bases matching TRBD2. This CDR3 comprises 15 residues. Unmatched junction bases numbered 3, after V lost 0 bases and J lost 7 bases. The germline CDR1 and CDR2 sequences are SGHNT and YYREEE (reference sequence).

This clonotype was observed a handful of times. The chain's CDR3 is CASSFRQGAQYGYTF. The DNA for the CDR3 is TGTGCCAGCAGTTTTAGACAGGGGGCGCAGTATGGCTACACCTTC. The chain combines TRBV28 with TRBJ1-2; 10 nucleotides agree with TRBD1. The CDR3 spans 15 residues. Looked up from germline, CDR1 is MDHEN and CDR2 is SYDVKM. The ends lost 3 bases at V and 5 bases at J; junction bases unmatched: 6.

At least ten counts were recorded for this clonotype. This sequence joins TRBV6-6 and TRBJ1-5, with D possibly matching TRBD1 (6 bases). Germline V gene data show CDR1 as MNHNY and CDR2 as SVGAGI (reference sequence). The CDR3 is 14 amino acids. V was cut by 5 bases and J by 4 bases, with 12 bases left in between. The CDR3 DNA is TGTGCCAGCAGTGCTCCGGGACAAAATCAGCCCCAGCATTTT. Translating gives CASSAPGQNQPQHF.